A selection of T cell receptor beta chains follows, all from one sample in a study of graft-versus-host responses after intestinal transplantation. Clones were sequenced by immunoSEQ multiplex PCR, and TCRdb holds only the in-frame ones, with some missing. The table lists 49,000 or so clones, around 93% of them singletons. Sequenced here: PBMCs, sampled about 800 days after a first intestinal transplant, on the day of a second. The receptors originated from a human patient who received an intestinal transplant, so some T cells may come from the graft donor. CDR3s include the opening cysteine and the closing phenylalanine or tryptophan. The order of the fields is clone size, J gene, V gene, D gene, CDR3 protein, CDR3 DNA. A D gene is named only where the DNA matches it firmly. Clone size, where shown, is once, few, many, or a class for clones that have expanded.

size: NA; J: TRBJ1-5; V: TRBV6-1; D: NA; CDR3: CASSDRELNQPQHF; DNA: TGTGCCAGCAGTGACAGGGAACTGAATCAGCCCCAGCATTTT
size: NA; J: TRBJ2-3; V: TRBV11-2; D: TRBD2; CDR3: CASSPRAGGTDTQYF; DNA: TGTGCCAGCAGCCCAAGGGCGGGAGGCACAGATACGCAGTATTTT
size: NA; J: TRBJ2-1; V: TRBV11-3; D: NA; CDR3: CASSQIAGVGNEQFF; DNA: TGTGCCAGCAGCCAAATAGCAGGAGTGGGGAATGAGCAGTTCTTC
size: once; J: TRBJ1-2; V: TRBV20-1; D: NA; CDR3: CSARGRAGYTF; DNA: TGCAGTGCTAGAGGGCGGGCTGGCTACACCTTC
size: NA; J: TRBJ2-7; V: TRBV2; D: NA; CDR3: CASSEIGASYEQYF; DNA: TGTGCCAGCAGTGAAATAGGTGCCTCCTACGAGCAGTACTTC
size: once; J: TRBJ1-3; V: TRBV29-1; D: NA; CDR3: CSVSWNSGNTIYF; DNA: TGCAGCGTTTCCTGGAACTCTGGAAACACCATATATTTT
size: NA; J: TRBJ2-2; V: TRBV5-1; D: NA; CDR3: CASSLVGGEAGELFF; DNA: TGCGCCAGCAGCTTGGTGGGCGGGGAAGCCGGGGAGCTGTTTTTT
size: NA; J: TRBJ1-2; V: TRBV6-6; D: NA; CDR3: CASRPEGAANYGYTF; DNA: TGTGCCAGCAGACCGGAGGGCGCCGCTAACTATGGCTACACCTTC
size: NA; J: TRBJ2-2; V: TRBV5-4; D: NA; CDR3: CASSLGLANTGELFF; DNA: TGTGCCAGCAGCTTGGGTCTAGCCAACACCGGGGAGCTGTTTTTT
size: NA; J: TRBJ2-2; V: TRBV9; D: NA; CDR3: CASSPRGGRTNTGELFF; DNA: TGTGCCAGCAGCCCGCGGGGTGGGCGAACGAACACCGGGGAGCTGTTTTTT
size: NA; J: TRBJ2-7; V: TRBV4-1; D: NA; CDR3: CASSQDQRERPYEQYF; DNA: TGCGCCAGCAGCCAAGATCAGAGGGAGAGGCCCTACGAGCAGTACTTC
size: NA; J: TRBJ2-1; V: TRBV7-9; D: NA; CDR3: CASSLPGLTSSNEQFF; DNA: TGTGCCAGCAGCCTACCGGGACTCACGTCGTCCAATGAGCAGTTCTTC
size: NA; J: TRBJ1-2; V: TRBV6-1; D: NA; CDR3: CASSPQGKDGYTF; DNA: TGTGCCAGCAGTCCGCAGGGGAAAGATGGCTACACCTTC
size: once; J: TRBJ1-5; V: TRBV2; D: NA; CDR3: CASSPSTGNQPQHF; DNA: TGTGCCAGCAGCCCTTCGACAGGTAATCAGCCCCAGCATTTT
size: once; J: TRBJ1-6; V: TRBV5-1; D: NA; CDR3: CASSGGQNSPLHF; DNA: TGCGCCAGCAGCGGAGGACAGAATTCACCCCTCCACTTT
size: NA; J: TRBJ1-3; V: TRBV5-4; D: NA; CDR3: CASSLGGGFGNTIYF; DNA: TGTGCCAGCAGCTTGGGAGGAGGGTTTGGAAACACCATATATTTT
size: NA; J: TRBJ2-7; V: TRBV11-2; D: TRBD2; CDR3: CASSPGLAGASWEQYF; DNA: TGTGCCAGCAGCCCGGGACTAGCGGGAGCTTCCTGGGAGCAGTACTTC
size: NA; J: TRBJ2-3; V: TRBV7-9; D: TRBD2; CDR3: CASSLGTSGRMSDTQYF; DNA: TGTGCCAGCAGCTTAGGTACAAGCGGGAGAATGTCAGATACGCAGTATTTT
size: NA; J: TRBJ1-1; V: TRBV15; D: TRBD1; CDR3: CATYGQGGTEAFF; DNA: TGTGCCACCTACGGACAGGGTGGGACTGAAGCTTTCTTT
size: NA; J: TRBJ2-2; V: TRBV29-1; D: TRBD1; CDR3: CSVRQGSPGELFF; DNA: TGCAGCGTTAGACAGGGGTCCCCCGGGGAGCTGTTTTTT